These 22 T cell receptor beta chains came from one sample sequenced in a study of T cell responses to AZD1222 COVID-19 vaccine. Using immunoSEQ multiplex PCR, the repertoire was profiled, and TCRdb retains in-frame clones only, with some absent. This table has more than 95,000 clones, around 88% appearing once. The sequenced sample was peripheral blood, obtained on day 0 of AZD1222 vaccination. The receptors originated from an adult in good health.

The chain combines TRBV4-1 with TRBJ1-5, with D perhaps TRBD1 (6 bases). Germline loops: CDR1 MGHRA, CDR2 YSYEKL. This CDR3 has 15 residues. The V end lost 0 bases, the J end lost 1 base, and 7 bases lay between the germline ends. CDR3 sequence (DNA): TGCGCCAGCAGCCAAGATGGGGGCAGCAATCAGCCCCAGCATTTT. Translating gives CASSQDGGSNQPQHF.

CDR3 residues: CASSRTSKADTQYF. The CDR3, as DNA: TGTGCCAGCAGCCGGACTAGTAAGGCAGATACGCAGTATTTT. The chain carries TRBV14 and TRBJ2-3, with 7 bases matching TRBD2. The CDR3 has 14 residues. The V gene end was trimmed by 4 bases and the J gene end by 4 bases; junction bases not matched to a gene: 5. Germline assignment: CDR1 SGHDN and CDR2 FVKESK.

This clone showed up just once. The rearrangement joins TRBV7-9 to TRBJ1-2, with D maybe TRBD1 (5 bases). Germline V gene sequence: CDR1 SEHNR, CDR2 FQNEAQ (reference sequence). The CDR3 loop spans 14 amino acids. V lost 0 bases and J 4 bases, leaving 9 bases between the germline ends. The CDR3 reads CASSLAGVVYGYTF. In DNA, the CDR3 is TGTGCCAGCAGCTTAGCAGGGGTTGTCTATGGCTACACCTTC.

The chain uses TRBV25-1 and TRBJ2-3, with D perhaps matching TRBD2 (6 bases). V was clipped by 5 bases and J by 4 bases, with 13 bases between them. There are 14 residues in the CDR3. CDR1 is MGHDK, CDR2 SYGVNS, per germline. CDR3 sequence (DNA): TGTGCCAGCAGTATTATGGGGGGACCAGATACGCAGTATTTT. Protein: CASSIMGGPDTQYF.

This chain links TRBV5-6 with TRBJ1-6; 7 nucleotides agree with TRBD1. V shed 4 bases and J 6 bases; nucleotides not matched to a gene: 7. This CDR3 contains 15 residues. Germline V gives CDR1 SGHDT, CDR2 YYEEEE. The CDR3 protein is CASSPAGGLNSPLHF. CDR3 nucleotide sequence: TGTGCCAGCAGCCCGGCAGGGGGTCTTAATTCACCCCTCCACTTT.

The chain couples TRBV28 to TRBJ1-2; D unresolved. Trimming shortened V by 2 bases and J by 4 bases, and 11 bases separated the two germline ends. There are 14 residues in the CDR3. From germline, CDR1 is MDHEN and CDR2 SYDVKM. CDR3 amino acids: CASSLRAESYGYTF. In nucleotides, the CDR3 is TGTGCCAGCAGTTTAAGGGCAGAGAGCTATGGCTACACCTTC.

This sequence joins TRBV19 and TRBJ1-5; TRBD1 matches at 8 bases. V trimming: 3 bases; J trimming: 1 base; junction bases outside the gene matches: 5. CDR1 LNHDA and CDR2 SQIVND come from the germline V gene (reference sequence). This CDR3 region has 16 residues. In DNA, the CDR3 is TGTGCCAGTAGTATCCAGGGGGCGAGGAGCAATCAGCCCCAGCATTTT. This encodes CASSIQGARSNQPQHF.

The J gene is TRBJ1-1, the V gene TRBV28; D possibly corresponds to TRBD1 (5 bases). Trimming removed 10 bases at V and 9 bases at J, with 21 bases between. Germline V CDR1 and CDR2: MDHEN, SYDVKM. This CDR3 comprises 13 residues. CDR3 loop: CAINTGDTGKAFF. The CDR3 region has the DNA TGTGCCATCAATACAGGCGATACAGGCAAAGCTTTCTTT.

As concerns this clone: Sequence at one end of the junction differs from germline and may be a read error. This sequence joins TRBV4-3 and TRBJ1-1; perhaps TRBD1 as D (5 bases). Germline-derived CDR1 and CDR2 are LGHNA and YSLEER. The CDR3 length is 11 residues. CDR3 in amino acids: CASRQGAEAFF. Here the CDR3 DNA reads TGCGCCAGCAGGCAAGGGGCTGAAGCTTTCTTT.

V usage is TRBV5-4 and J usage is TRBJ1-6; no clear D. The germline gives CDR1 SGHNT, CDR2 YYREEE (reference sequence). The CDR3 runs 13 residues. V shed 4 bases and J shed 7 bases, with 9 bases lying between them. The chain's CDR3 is CASSHGENSPLHF. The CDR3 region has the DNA TGTGCCAGCAGCCACGGGGAGAATTCACCCCTCCACTTT.

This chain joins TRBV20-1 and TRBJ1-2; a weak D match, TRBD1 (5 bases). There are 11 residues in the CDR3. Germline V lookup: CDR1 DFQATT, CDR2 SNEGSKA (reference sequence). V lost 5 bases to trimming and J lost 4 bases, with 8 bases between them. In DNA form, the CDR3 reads TGCAGTGCTGGGGGTTTCTATGGCTACACCTTC. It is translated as CSAGGFYGYTF.

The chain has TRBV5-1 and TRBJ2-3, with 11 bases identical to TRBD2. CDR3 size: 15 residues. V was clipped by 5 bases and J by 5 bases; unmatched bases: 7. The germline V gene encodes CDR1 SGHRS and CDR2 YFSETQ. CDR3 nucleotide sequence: TGCGCCAGCAGTCTTAGCGGGGGGGCCCAAGATACGCAGTATTTT. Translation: CASSLSGGAQDTQYF.

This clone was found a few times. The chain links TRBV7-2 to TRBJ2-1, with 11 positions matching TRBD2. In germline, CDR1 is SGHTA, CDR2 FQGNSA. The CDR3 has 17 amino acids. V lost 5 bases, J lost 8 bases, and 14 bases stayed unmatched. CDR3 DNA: TGTGCCAGCAGCCCCACCGGGACTAGCGGTTTGACGGATGAGCAGTTCTTC. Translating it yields CASSPTGTSGLTDEQFF.

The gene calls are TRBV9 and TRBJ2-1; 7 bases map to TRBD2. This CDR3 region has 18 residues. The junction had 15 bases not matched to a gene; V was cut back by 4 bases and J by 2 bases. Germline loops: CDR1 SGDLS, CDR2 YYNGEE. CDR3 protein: CASSRGEAGDITYNEQFF. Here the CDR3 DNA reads TGTGCCAGCAGCCGGGGGGAGGCGGGGGATATAACCTACAATGAGCAGTTCTTC.

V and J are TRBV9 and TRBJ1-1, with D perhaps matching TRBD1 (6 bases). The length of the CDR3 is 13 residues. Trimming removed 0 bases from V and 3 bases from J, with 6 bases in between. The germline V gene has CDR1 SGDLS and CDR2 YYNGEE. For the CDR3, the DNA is TGTGCCAGCAGCGTAGCAGGGGACACTGAAGCTTTCTTT. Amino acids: CASSVAGDTEAFF.

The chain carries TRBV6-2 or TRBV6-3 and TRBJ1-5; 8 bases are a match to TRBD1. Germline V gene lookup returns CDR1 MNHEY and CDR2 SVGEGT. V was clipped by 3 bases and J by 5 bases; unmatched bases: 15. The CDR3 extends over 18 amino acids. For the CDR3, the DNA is TGTGCCAGCAGTTATAGGGGGTCCTCCAGGGGGCGCGATCAGCCCCAGCATTTT. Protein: CASSYRGSSRGRDQPQHF.

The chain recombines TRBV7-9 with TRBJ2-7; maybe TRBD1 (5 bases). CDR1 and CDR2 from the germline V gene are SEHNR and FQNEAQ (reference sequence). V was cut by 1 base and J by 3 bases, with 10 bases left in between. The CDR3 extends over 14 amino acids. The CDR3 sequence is CASSLVIRGYEQYF. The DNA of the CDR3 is TGTGCCAGCAGCTTAGTAATAAGGGGCTACGAGCAGTACTTC.

The CDR3 sequence is CAISSRQQNTEAFF. Here the CDR3 DNA reads TGTGCCATCAGTTCGAGACAGCAGAACACTGAAGCTTTCTTT. V and J are TRBV10-3 and TRBJ1-1; D perhaps matches TRBD1 (5 bases). Trimming pared 5 bases from V and 1 base from J, leaving 11 bases between. Germline loops: CDR1 ENHRY, CDR2 SYGVKD. The CDR3 is made up of 14 amino acids.

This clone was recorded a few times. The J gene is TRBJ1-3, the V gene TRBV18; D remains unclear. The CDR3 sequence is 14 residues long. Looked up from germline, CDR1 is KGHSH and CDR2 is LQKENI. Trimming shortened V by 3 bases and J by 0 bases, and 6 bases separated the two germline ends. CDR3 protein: CASSPTDSGNTIYF. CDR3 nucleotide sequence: TGTGCCAGCTCACCTACAGACTCTGGAAACACCATATATTTT.

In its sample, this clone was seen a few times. CDR3 region: CASSWLPEKLFF. The DNA of the CDR3 is TGTGCCAGCAGTTGGTTACCTGAAAAACTGTTTTTT. This chain uses TRBV28 with TRBJ1-4, with D hard to call. The V and J ends lost 4 bases and 7 bases respectively, with 7 bases between them. CDR3 length equals 12 residues. In germline, CDR1 is MDHEN, CDR2 SYDVKM.

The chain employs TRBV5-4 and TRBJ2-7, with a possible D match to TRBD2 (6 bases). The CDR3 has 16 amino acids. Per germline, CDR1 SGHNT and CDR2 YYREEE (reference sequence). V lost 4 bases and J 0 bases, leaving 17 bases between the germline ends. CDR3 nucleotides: TGTGCCAGCAGCATCTTTAGCGGTCTTAGCTCCTACGAGCAGTACTTC. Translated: CASSIFSGLSSYEQYF.

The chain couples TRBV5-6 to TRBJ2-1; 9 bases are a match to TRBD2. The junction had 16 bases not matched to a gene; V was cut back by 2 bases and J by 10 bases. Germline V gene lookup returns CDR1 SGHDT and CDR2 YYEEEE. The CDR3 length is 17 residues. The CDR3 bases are TGTGCCAGCAGCTTTGGTTCGAGCGGGAGGCGGCTCACCGAGCAGTTCTTC. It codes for CASSFGSSGRRLTEQFF.